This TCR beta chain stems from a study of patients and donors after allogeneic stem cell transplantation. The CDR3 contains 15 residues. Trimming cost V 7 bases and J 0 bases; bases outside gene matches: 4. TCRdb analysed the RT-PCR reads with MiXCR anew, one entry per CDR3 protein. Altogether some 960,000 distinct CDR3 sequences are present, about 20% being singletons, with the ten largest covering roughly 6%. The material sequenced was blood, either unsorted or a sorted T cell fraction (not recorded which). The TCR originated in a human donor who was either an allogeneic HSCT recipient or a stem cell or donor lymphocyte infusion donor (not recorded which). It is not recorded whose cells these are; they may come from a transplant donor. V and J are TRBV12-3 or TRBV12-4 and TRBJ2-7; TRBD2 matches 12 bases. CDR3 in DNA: TGTGCCAGCACCCGGACTAGCGGGGTCTCCTACGAGCAGTACTTC. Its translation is CASTRTSGVSYEQYF.